The 14 T cell receptor beta chains listed next were all sequenced from one sample in a study of cytomegalovirus exposure and HLA in healthy donors. Primers: 60 Vbeta forward and 13 Jbeta reverse. Data came from immunoSEQ multiplex PCR; TCRdb stores just in-frame clones and leaves some out. The sample yields about 100,000 clones, about 81% seen once. Specimen: PBMCs. The origin of the receptors is a man aged 45-60 years in good health and CMV-seronegative.

The chain links TRBV5-4 to TRBJ2-2; a weak D match, TRBD2 (6 bases). V lost 3 bases, J lost 2 bases, and 11 bases lay in between. The CDR3 has 15 amino acids. Germline V lookup: CDR1 SGHNT, CDR2 YYREEE (reference sequence). The CDR3, as DNA: TGTGCCAGCAGCTCCGGGACTTCCAACACCGGGGAGCTGTTTTTT. Protein sequence: CASSSGTSNTGELFF. Combining the CDR3 with reference TRBV5-4 and TRBJ2-2 gives the whole variable domain ETGVTQSPTHLIKTRGQQVTLRCSSQSGHNTVSWYQQALGQGPQFIFQYYREEENGRGNFPPRFSGLQFPNYSSELNVNALELDDSALYLCASSSGTSNTGELFFGEGSRLTVL.

This clone was seen a single time. The rearrangement links TRBV6-1 to TRBJ1-2; 10 bases align to TRBD1. Germline CDR1 MNHNS, CDR2 SASEGT. This CDR3 spans 18 amino acids. J gave up 4 bases and V 0 bases, and 11 bases lay outside the gene matches. DNA for the CDR3: TGTGCCAGCAGTGAAGCGGGACAGGGGTTCCGGAAACTCTATGGCTACACCTTC. It yields the protein CASSEAGQGFRKLYGYTF.

CDR3 protein: CASSLSWTRSSYEQYF. Here the CDR3 DNA reads TGTGCCAGCTCACTGTCCTGGACACGAAGCTCCTACGAGCAGTACTTC. V gene TRBV18 combines with J gene TRBJ2-7, with D possibly TRBD1 on 5 matching bases. V was trimmed by 4 bases and J by 0 bases, leaving 16 bases between them. CDR1 and CDR2 (germline): KGHSH, LQKENI. This CDR3 contains 16 residues.

By its share, this clone is medium-sized. V and J are TRBV6-5 and TRBJ1-2; 8 nucleotides agree with TRBD1. CDR3 length: 15 amino acids. CDR1 and CDR2 from the germline V gene are MNHEY and SVGAGI. V shed 5 bases, J shed 8 bases, and the junction held 13 bases outside the gene matches. DNA of the CDR3: TGTGCCAGCAGTCCTTCCCTCGGACAGGGACGAGGCTACACCTTC. Translating it yields CASSPSLGQGRGYTF.

The sample holds a few counts of this clone. The CDR3 coding sequence is TGCGCCAGCAGCCAAGATCGGACAGGGCATCAGCCCCAGCATTTT. Its protein is CASSQDRTGHQPQHF. The chain couples TRBV4-3 to TRBJ1-5; 8 positions match TRBD1. The trim removed 0 bases at V and 5 bases at J, leaving 3 bases unmatched. CDR1 and CDR2 (germline): LGHNA, YSLEER. The CDR3 spans 15 residues.

The chain couples TRBV29-1 to TRBJ2-1; the D gene is possibly TRBD1 (6 bases). Germline CDR1 SQVTM, CDR2 ANQGSEA. This CDR3 has 13 residues. Trimming took 6 bases from V and 6 from J, leaving 15 bases between them. CDR3 DNA: TGCAGCGTGGGCGCACAAGGGGGCAATGAGCAGTTCTTC. It is translated as CSVGAQGGNEQFF.

V and J are TRBV30 and TRBJ1-1; no clear D gene. V was pared by 2 bases and J by 1 base, with 5 bases between. CDR3 length: 12 residues. The germline gives CDR1 GTSNPN, CDR2 SVGIG (reference sequence). The CDR3 here is CAWSTQNTEAFF. The CDR3 DNA follows: TGTGCCTGGAGTACACAGAACACTGAAGCTTTCTTT.

This clone was seen a handful of times. The chain recombines TRBV9 with TRBJ2-5, with TRBD2 matching over 7 bases. The CDR3 totals 14 residues. V dropped 2 bases and J dropped 0; count of bases not matched to a gene: 1. Germline CDR1 SGDLS, CDR2 YYNGEE. The CDR3 bases are TGTGCCAGCAGCGTCACTAGCGACCAAGAGACCCAGTACTTC. Translated: CASSVTSDQETQYF.

The chain recombines TRBV6-5 with TRBJ2-7; 9 positions agree with TRBD2. Germline V gene data show CDR1 as MNHEY and CDR2 as SVGAGI. Trimming cost V 6 bases and J 0 bases; bases outside gene matches: 6. The CDR3 sequence is 15 residues long. CDR3 nucleotide sequence: TGTGCCAGCAGCAAAGCGGGAGGAAGCTCCTACGAGCAGTACTTC. Encoded protein: CASSKAGGSSYEQYF.

This clone was detected a few times. The gene calls are TRBV29-1 and TRBJ2-5; TRBD1 matches 11 bases. Germline values: CDR1 SQVTM, CDR2 ANQGSEA. V dropped 5 bases and J dropped 4; count of bases not matched to a gene: 6. There are 14 residues in the CDR3. The CDR3 region has the DNA TGCAGCGTTTCGGACAGGGGGCTACTAGAGACCCAGTACTTC. It translates to CSVSDRGLLETQYF.

This clone was detected only once. This chain uses TRBV28 with TRBJ1-5; TRBD1 matches 8 bases. Per germline, CDR1 MDHEN and CDR2 SYDVKM. V shed 5 bases, J shed 4 bases, and the junction held 4 bases outside the gene matches. CDR3 size: 14 residues. The CDR3 region has the DNA TGTGCCAGCAGTCTCAGACAGGGGAATCAGCCCCAGCATTTT. Translating gives CASSLRQGNQPQHF. The variable domain in full, with the rest retrieved from reference TRBV28 and TRBJ1-5, is DVKVTQSSRYLVKRTGEKVFLECVQDMDHENMFWYRQDPGLGLRLIYFSYDVKMKEKGDIPEGYSVSREKKERFSLILESASTNQTSMYLCASSLRQGNQPQHFGDGTRLSIL.

The chain joins TRBV6-5 to TRBJ1-6; D uncertain. In germline, CDR1 is MNHEY, CDR2 SVGAGI. This CDR3 region has 15 residues. Trimming pared 0 bases from V and 5 bases from J, leaving 8 bases between. CDR3 sequence (DNA): TGTGCCAGCAGTTACTCATCCCGTGATAATTCACCCCTCCACTTT. Its protein is CASSYSSRDNSPLHF.

The CDR3, as DNA: TGTGCCAGCAGCTTATCTAAAAAACTGTTTTTT. Translation gives CASSLSKKLFF. J is TRBJ1-4 and V is TRBV7-8; D remains unclear. The CDR3 is made up of 11 amino acids. V gave up 2 bases and J gave up 9 bases, with 4 bases separating them. Germline V gene lookup returns CDR1 SGHVS and CDR2 FQNEAQ.

The rearrangement joins TRBV6-5 to TRBJ1-2; TRBD1 agrees at 7 bases. Looked up from germline, CDR1 is MNHEY and CDR2 is SVGAGI. This CDR3 has 15 residues. V shed 0 bases and J 4 bases; nucleotides not matched to a gene: 5. Here the CDR3 reads CASSYSGGASYGYTF. CDR3 nucleotides: TGTGCCAGCAGTTACTCAGGGGGCGCAAGCTATGGCTACACCTTC.